This TCR beta chain was captured by sequencing in a study of shared clonotypes between healthy human individuals. The wider study: Per donor, CD8 memory used one plate, CD8 naive used two, CD4 memory used three and CD4 naive used three.

Study-wide findings and caveats: Naive subsets generally exceeded memory subsets in estimated richness.

V lost 0 bases and J lost 4, with 15 bases in between. This CDR3 is built from 16 residues. The germline V gene encodes CDR1 SGHDN and CDR2 FVKESK. Concerning this clone itself: Its antigen remains unknown.

Method: immunoSEQ multiplex PCR; TCRdb's copy keeps in-frame clones and lacks some. The table records over a million clones, more than 95% of them present only once. The rearrangement uses TRBV14 and TRBJ2-5, with a tentative D call TRBD2 (6 bases). The source material was naive CD4+ T cells sorted from blood. The subset here: CD45RA+ positively selected. The TCR originated in a man aged 25 to 40 in good health. The CDR3 here is CASSQDGGVRRETQYF. The CDR3 region has the DNA TGTGCCAGCAGCCAAGACGGAGGGGTAAGAAGAGAGACCCAGTACTTC. The full variable domain, completed using reference TRBV14 and TRBJ2-5, is EAGVTQFPSHSVIEKGQTVTLRCDPISGHDNLYWYRRVMGKEIKFLLHFVKESKQDESGMPNNRFLAERTGGTYSTLKVQPAELEDSGVYFCASSQDGGVRRETQYFGPGTRLLVL.